This TCR beta chain emerged from a study of T cells after yellow fever vaccination (dated by TCRdb to between 2018 and 2020). With respect to the entire study: The SMART-Seq v4 Ultra Low Input RNA kit was used to prepare libraries from fractions with low cell numbers. To track T-cell clones before and after primary and booster YFV17D yellow fever vaccination, bulk TCR alpha and beta repertoires were sequenced longitudinally. Two healthy male donors, one aged 18 to 30 and one aged 30 to 40 years, were included in the cohort. Bulk PBMC replicates and cell subsets were isolated from blood drawn at multiple timepoints before and after both primary and secondary immunization.

Taken from cysteine to phenylalanine, the CDR3 has 15 residues. The CDR3 DNA has 45 bases and is translated from base 1. V lost 5 bases and J lost 0 bases; the stretch between them is 13 bases long. The germline V gene yields SGHTA for CDR1 and FQGNSA for CDR2. What the work shows at the level of the full study, not this receptor alone: Because the study included only a couple of donors, the extent to which the findings can be generalized is limited. The secondary T-cell response was found to be weaker but faster than the primary response, with a peak reached on day 5 rather than on day 15. A small fraction of clonotypes appeared in both the CD4 and CD8 compartments, likely as a result of convergent recombination. Most clones expanded after primary vaccination (96% of CD4 and around 88% of CD8) were re-detected after the booster, suggesting that broad memory maintenance occurred. Computational filtering was needed because FACS-sorted repertoires could contain abundant contaminating clonotypes from the bulk population.

The sample was run on an Illumina NovaSeq 6000. TCR cDNA was synthesized by 5'RACE template switching, through which a universal primer site and unique molecular identifiers were introduced. Priming for cDNA synthesis came from both the TCR alpha and TCR beta constant segments. Library amplification involved two PCR steps, and the second step added sample barcodes and sequencing adapters. Sequencing of the libraries was done on either Illumina HiSeq 2500 (2x100 bp) or NovaSeq (2x150 bp). The paper's processing steps were these. Reads were demultiplexed and collapsed into UMI consensus sequences with MIGEC, and V(D)J alignment was performed with MiXCR. Vaccine-responding clonotypes were defined with edgeR using replicate PBMC samples, requiring FDR below 0.01 and a log2 fold change above 5 up to day 15. CD4 or CD8 identity was assigned to each bulk clonotype according to whether the clonotype was present at higher abundance in the sequenced CD4 repertoire or the sequenced CD8 repertoire. TCRdb reanalyzed the raw reads on its own, using fastp at Q25 for trimming and MiXCR for clone calling, and kept in-frame beta chains. When rows share a CDR3 protein, they turn into one entry using the most common DNA and genes. The V and J calls follow TCRdb's processing rather than the paper's. Within this sample are some 390,000 distinct CDR3 sequences, with 15% to 20% of them counted one time only. The biggest ten clones account for roughly a sixth of the sample.

Notes on this clonotype: This clone's antigen is unknown. The sample holds no much larger clone one base away, and base qualities are not on file.

The sample's treatment or condition label, decoded: live attenuated yellow fever vaccine strain. At every blood-draw timepoint, two biological replicates of bulk PBMCs were collected. PBMCs were isolated from peripheral blood using a standard Ficoll-Paque protocol. RNA was extracted with TriZol from bulk PBMCs, CD4 and CD8 fractions, and dextramer-positive and dextramer-negative fractions. Sample: PBMCs, taken before the yellow fever booster vaccination. The receptor was derived from a young man who received the YFV17D yellow fever vaccine. This receptor chain uses TRBV7-2 and TRBJ1-1, with the identity of the D gene unclear. The nucleotides read TGTGCCAGCAGCACGCGGGGAGTCGTGAACACTGAAGCTTTCTTT. It is translated as CASSTRGVVNTEAFF.